This T cell receptor (beta chain) was sequenced during a study of T cells in tuberculosis. Across the whole study: In South Africa, adults with active tuberculosis were compared with IGRA-negative and latently infected IGRA-positive adolescents.

Study-level results: Smaller alpha distances in active tuberculosis partly reflected shorter CDR3-alpha lengths. Smaller distances to GMM-specific TCRs suggested their expansion in active tuberculosis.

The CDR3 runs 14 residues. Germline trimming cut 0 bases from V and 5 bases from J; bases unmatched to any gene: 5. The germline V gene encodes CDR1 SGHRS and CDR2 YFSETQ. About this clone: The antigen is unknown.

The data were produced by immunoSEQ multiplex PCR, yet TCRdb's version contains in-frame clones alone and is incomplete. In the table there are fewer than 30,000 clones, approximately 93% of which are singletons. Sequenced material: PBMCs. The receptor's source is a donor aged 10-29 years with latent tuberculosis or without tuberculosis infection. The chain is built from TRBV5-1 and TRBJ2-7, with TRBD1 matching over 7 bases. The CDR3 sequence: CASSLDPGTDEQYF. Here the CDR3 DNA reads TGCGCCAGCAGCTTGGATCCGGGGACAGACGAGCAGTACTTC.